Listed below are T cell receptor beta chains from one sample, sequenced in a study of CD8+ T cells in alopecia areata. Repertoires were generated with immunoSEQ multiplex PCR, while TCRdb's copy carries only in-frame clones and drops some. This table holds over 150,000 clones, 60% found once. The sample here was CD4+ T cells sorted from blood, taken at week 24, from a patient treated with tofacitinib. All receptors derive from a human donor with alopecia areata. The CDR3 runs from the conserved cysteine through the conserved F or W. A D gene is named only where the DNA matches it firmly. Expanded clones are given a class, and other clones once, few, many or no size at all.

TRBV4-2	NA	TRBD2	TRBJ2-1	CASSRETSGDRDEQFF	TGTGCCAGCAGCCGGGAGACTAGCGGGGACAGAGATGAGCAGTTCTTC
TRBV11-2	few	TRBD2	TRBJ2-3	CASSPLAGGPRDTQYF	TGTGCCAGCAGCCCACTAGCGGGGGGGCCCAGAGATACGCAGTATTTT
TRBV30	NA	NA	TRBJ1-1	CAWSELGTRGDEAFF	TGTGCCTGGAGTGAGCTCGGGACCCGTGGAGATGAAGCTTTCTTT
TRBV29-1	NA	NA	TRBJ1-1	CSVGGGAGRTEAFF	TGCAGCGTTGGTGGGGGGGCTGGAAGAACTGAAGCTTTCTTT
TRBV2	NA	NA	TRBJ2-3	CASRAAPSRTDTQYF	TGTGCCAGCAGAGCTGCCCCAAGTCGAACAGATACGCAGTATTTT
TRBV4-1	once	NA	TRBJ1-2	CASSQETVYGYTF	TGCGCCAGCAGCCAAGAGACAGTCTATGGCTACACCTTC
TRBV5-1	NA	NA	TRBJ2-2	CASSWDGTNTGELFF	TGCGCCAGCAGTTGGGACGGCACGAACACCGGGGAGCTGTTTTTT
TRBV27	NA	NA	TRBJ2-3	CASSSRPGLTDTQYF	TGTGCCAGCAGTTCTCGACCGGGGCTCACAGATACGCAGTATTTT
TRBV2	NA	NA	TRBJ1-2	CASSEGWGYTF	TGTGCCAGCAGTGAGGGTTGGGGCTACACCTTC
TRBV5-1	NA	NA	TRBJ2-2	CASSLGSNTGELFF	TGCGCCAGCAGCTTAGGGTCGAACACCGGGGAGCTGTTTTTT
TRBV29-1	NA	NA	TRBJ2-3	CSPGPMYTDTQYF	TGCAGCCCGGGGCCCATGTACACAGATACGCAGTATTTT
TRBV7-8	NA	NA	TRBJ1-1	CASSLLGAGPTNTEAFF	TGTGCCAGCAGCTTATTAGGAGCAGGACCTACTAACACTGAAGCTTTCTTT
TRBV6-1	few	NA	TRBJ1-1	CASRTENTEAFF	TGTGCCAGCAGGACAGAGAACACTGAAGCTTTCTTT
TRBV19	NA	TRBD1	TRBJ1-2	CATSTGFWDGYTF	TGTGCCACCTCGACAGGGTTCTGGGATGGCTACACCTTC
TRBV9	once	NA	TRBJ1-1	CASSPDFQNTEAFF	TGTGCCAGCAGCCCCGACTTCCAAAACACTGAAGCTTTCTTT
TRBV6-6	NA	NA	TRBJ2-3	CASSYSLLSTQYF	TGTGCCAGCAGTTACTCCCTATTATCTACGCAGTATTTT
TRBV5-1	NA	NA	TRBJ2-3	CASSLSGSSTDTQYF	TGCGCCAGCAGCTTGAGTGGCAGTAGCACAGATACGCAGTATTTT
TRBV9	NA	TRBD1	TRBJ2-5	CASSVGQAQETQYF	TGTGCCAGCAGCGTTGGACAGGCCCAAGAGACCCAGTACTTC
TRBV6-1	NA	NA	TRBJ1-5	CASSEAQDNQPQHF	TGTGCCAGCAGTGAAGCGCAAGACAATCAGCCCCAGCATTTT
TRBV6-5	NA	NA	TRBJ2-1	CASKPPSWNEQFF	TGTGCCAGCAAACCCCCGAGCTGGAATGAGCAGTTCTTC
TRBV6-5	NA	TRBD1	TRBJ1-5	CASSPGGSGNQPQHF	TGTGCCAGCAGCCCAGGGGGCTCGGGCAATCAGCCCCAGCATTTT
TRBV15	NA	TRBD1	TRBJ2-5	CATSTGDRISPETQYF	TGTGCCACCAGCACAGGGGACAGAATATCTCCCGAGACCCAGTACTTC
TRBV6-5	NA	NA	TRBJ1-6	CASSYNGRDNSPLHF	TGTGCCAGCAGTTACAACGGCAGAGATAATTCACCCCTCCACTTT
TRBV10-3	NA	NA	TRBJ2-7	CAISESKGPPYEQYF	TGTGCCATCAGTGAGTCGAAGGGACCCCCCTACGAGCAGTACTTC
TRBV27	once	NA	TRBJ1-4	CASSVPTGTSRDEKLFF	TGTGCCAGCAGTGTACCCACCGGGACATCGAGGGATGAAAAACTGTTTTTT
TRBV5-1	many	TRBD1	TRBJ1-6	CASSVRTGGDSPLHF	TGCGCCAGCAGCGTACGGACAGGGGGCGATTCACCCCTCCACTTT
TRBV10-3	NA	NA	TRBJ1-1	CAISEWGTEAFF	TGTGCCATCAGTGAGTGGGGGACTGAAGCTTTCTTT
TRBV18	few	TRBD1	TRBJ1-5	CASSTRQGGQPQHF	TGTGCCAGCTCAACCAGACAGGGTGGTCAGCCCCAGCATTTT
TRBV5-1	NA	NA	TRBJ2-7	CASSLAGRSYEQYF	TGCGCCAGCAGCTTGGCGGGGCGCTCCTACGAGCAGTACTTC
TRBV4-1	NA	NA	TRBJ1-2	CASSQVAARTDGYTF	TGCGCCAGCAGCCAAGTAGCAGCACGGACCGATGGCTACACCTTC
TRBV5-1	few	NA	TRBJ2-3	CASSSQTSSDTQYF	TGCGCCAGCAGCTCCCAGACTAGTTCGGATACGCAGTATTTT
TRBV10-3	NA	NA	TRBJ1-1	CAISEPQRNTEAFF	TGTGCCATCAGTGAGCCTCAGAGGAACACTGAAGCTTTCTTT
TRBV2	NA	NA	TRBJ2-7	CASSETGVETGSYEQYF	TGTGCCAGCAGTGAAACGGGGGTAGAGACAGGGAGCTACGAGCAGTACTTC
TRBV7-9	NA	NA	TRBJ1-1	CASSLRGGDDTEAFF	TGTGCCAGCAGCTTAAGGGGGGGCGACGACACTGAAGCTTTCTTT
TRBV11-1	NA	NA	TRBJ1-1	CASSLGRNTEAFF	TGTGCCAGCAGCTTGGGGCGTAACACTGAAGCTTTCTTT
TRBV6-6	few	TRBD1	TRBJ2-5	CASSGTAIEETQYF	TGTGCCAGCAGTGGGACAGCTATAGAGGAGACCCAGTACTTC
TRBV6-5	few	TRBD1	TRBJ1-2	CASSNTGGRHYGYTF	TGTGCCAGCAGTAACACAGGGGGGCGACACTATGGCTACACCTTC
TRBV5-1	NA	TRBD1	TRBJ1-1	CASSSLRGDDTEAFF	TGCGCCAGCAGCTCACTCAGGGGGGATGACACTGAAGCTTTCTTT
TRBV6-5	NA	NA	TRBJ1-2	CASSRLGPSGYTF	TGTGCCAGCAGTCGATTGGGTCCCTCCGGCTACACCTTC
TRBV5-4	NA	NA	TRBJ1-6	CASSLGARSPLHF	TGTGCCAGCAGCTTGGGGGCCCGTTCACCCCTCCACTTT
TRBV4-1	once	TRBD2	TRBJ2-7	CASSHPGLAYEQYF	TGCGCCAGCAGCCACCCGGGACTAGCGTACGAGCAGTACTTC
TRBV5-5	few	NA	TRBJ1-1	CASSNGPQGEAFF	TGTGCCAGCAGCAACGGTCCGCAGGGGGAAGCTTTCTTT
TRBV29-1	NA	TRBD1	TRBJ2-3	CSTRQGAGDTQYF	TGCAGCACGCGACAGGGGGCAGGAGATACGCAGTATTTT
TRBV29-1	few	NA	TRBJ1-5	CSVDDGGAGQPQHF	TGCAGCGTTGACGACGGGGGCGCAGGGCAGCCCCAGCATTTT
TRBV29-1	NA	NA	TRBJ1-2	CSVEIYQGGYTF	TGCAGCGTTGAGATATATCAAGGGGGCTACACCTTC
TRBV6-5	NA	NA	TRBJ1-2	CASSYSGQLYGYTF	TGTGCCAGCAGTTACTCAGGACAGCTCTATGGCTACACCTTC
TRBV2	NA	TRBD1	TRBJ2-2	CASRGTDANTGELFF	TGTGCCAGCAGGGGGACAGACGCGAACACCGGGGAGCTGTTTTTT
TRBV29-1	NA	NA	TRBJ2-1	CSVEPSGASYNEQFF	TGCAGCGTTGAACCCTCAGGGGCCAGCTACAATGAGCAGTTCTTC
TRBV7-9	NA	NA	TRBJ1-4	CASSHIANEKLFF	TGTGCCAGCAGTCACATAGCTAATGAAAAACTGTTTTTT
TRBV7-9	NA	NA	TRBJ1-1	CASSLARDYTEAFF	TGTGCCAGCAGCTTAGCGAGGGACTACACTGAAGCTTTCTTT
TRBV29-1	NA	NA	TRBJ1-2	CSVRADYGYTF	TGCAGCGTTAGAGCGGACTATGGCTACACCTTC
TRBV5-1	NA	TRBD2	TRBJ2-5	CASSSELAAKETQYF	TGCGCCAGCAGCTCCGAACTAGCGGCCAAAGAGACCCAGTACTTC
TRBV25-1	NA	TRBD1	TRBJ2-7	CASSANRGFNYEQYF	TGTGCCAGCAGTGCAAACAGGGGATTCAACTACGAGCAGTACTTC
TRBV29-1	few	NA	TRBJ2-7	CSVGPSGGRSEQYF	TGCAGCGTTGGGCCCTCAGGGGGGAGGTCCGAGCAGTACTTC
TRBV20-1	NA	NA	TRBJ2-2	CSASDTGELFF	TGCAGTGCTAGCGACACCGGGGAGCTGTTTTTT
TRBV27	NA	NA	TRBJ1-2	CASSSRAANYGYTF	TGTGCCAGCAGTTCTAGGGCTGCTAACTATGGCTACACCTTC
TRBV5-6	NA	NA	TRBJ1-2	CASSLGGNAAYGYTF	TGTGCCAGCAGCTTGGGTGGCAACGCGGCCTATGGCTACACCTTC
TRBV4-2	NA	TRBD1	TRBJ1-6	CASSQDPTGGSFSPLHF	TGTGCCAGCAGCCAAGATCCTACAGGGGGTTCGTTTTCACCCCTCCACTTT
TRBV7-8	many	NA	TRBJ1-2	CASSLGRFEAGYTF	TGTGCCAGCAGCTTAGGGCGGTTTGAGGCTGGCTACACCTTC